This T cell receptor (beta chain) was obtained from a study of regulatory T cells in long-lasting Graves disease. Building of the TCR beta libraries involved iRepertoire HTBI primers and Arm-PCR of CDR3 regions. MiXCR, run by TCRdb on the multiplex PCR reads, gives a single entry per CDR3 protein. The table shows roughly 350,000 distinct CDR3 sequences, with over 15% occurring only once. CDR3 length: 14 amino acids. The germline gives CDR1 SGHTA, CDR2 FQGNSA. The ends were cut back, 4 bases at V and 1 base at J, with 8 bases in the middle. Time point denoted: newly diagnosed GD, antithyroid drugs for less than 3 months. PBMCs provided the RNA from which the TCR library was made. These same records also appear under a second study, on T cells in Graves' hyperthyroidism and ophthalmopathy.

This receptor was identified in a man aged 40-49 years with Graves disease. Here the sequenced sample was peripheral blood mononuclear cells (PBMCs), taken at new diagnosis, from a patient treated with antithyroid drugs. The rearrangement joins TRBV7-2 to TRBJ2-1; no reliable D call. Written as DNA, the CDR3 is TGTGCCAGCAGCTCGGATGGGTCCTACAATGAGCAGTTCTTC. This translates into CASSSDGSYNEQFF.